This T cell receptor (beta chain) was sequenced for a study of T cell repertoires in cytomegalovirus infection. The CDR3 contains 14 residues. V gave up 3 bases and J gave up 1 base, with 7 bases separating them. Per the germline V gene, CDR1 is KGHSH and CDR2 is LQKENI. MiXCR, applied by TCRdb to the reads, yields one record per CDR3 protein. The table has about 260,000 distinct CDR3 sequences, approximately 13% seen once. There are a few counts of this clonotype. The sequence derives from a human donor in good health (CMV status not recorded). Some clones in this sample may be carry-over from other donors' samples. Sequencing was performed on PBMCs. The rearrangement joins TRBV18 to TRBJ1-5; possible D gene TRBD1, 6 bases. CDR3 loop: CASSPGQSNQPQHF. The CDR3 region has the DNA TGTGCCAGCTCACCCGGACAGAGCAATCAGCCCCAGCATTTT.